Following are 31 T cell receptor beta chains from one sample sequenced in a study of blood T cell repertoires in COVID-19. This table comes from immunoSEQ multiplex PCR, and its TCRdb copy is limited to in-frame clones, with some not included. Of tens of thousands of clones listed, approximately 90% are singletons. Specimen: peripheral blood. The receptors originated from a woman older than 75 with acute or convalescent COVID-19.

The chain couples TRBV27 to TRBJ2-1; D is unclear. Germline assignment: CDR1 MNHEY and CDR2 SMNVEV (reference sequence). V was clipped by 3 bases and J by 4 bases, with 13 bases between them. The CDR3 totals 15 residues. CDR3 protein: CASSFSLQRYNEQFF. CDR3 in DNA: TGTGCCAGCAGTTTTTCCCTTCAGAGGTACAATGAGCAGTTCTTC.

The chain has TRBV5-6 and TRBJ1-6; tentatively, D is TRBD1 (6 bases). V was shortened by 4 bases and J by 9 bases, with 20 bases between the two germline ends. Per germline, CDR1 SGHDT and CDR2 YYEEEE. The CDR3 length is 16 residues. CDR3 region: CASSLVLGSRGSPLHF. The CDR3 nucleotides are TGTGCCAGCAGCCTAGTGCTAGGCTCCAGGGGTTCACCCCTCCACTTT.

The chain joins TRBV18 to TRBJ1-4; 7 bases are a match to TRBD1. The CDR3 is 15 residues long. The junction had 1 base not matched to a gene; V was cut back by 3 bases and J by 0 bases. The germline V gene encodes CDR1 KGHSH and CDR2 LQKENI. The CDR3 region is CASSPQGATNEKLFF. The DNA of the CDR3 is TGTGCCAGCTCACCTCAGGGGGCAACTAATGAAAAACTGTTTTTT.

This clone was recorded once. The CDR3 nucleotides read TGTGCCAGCAGCTCCCAATTGGAGGCTAACTATGGCTACACCTTC. Translated: CASSSQLEANYGYTF. This chain connects TRBV5-4 to TRBJ1-2; D call uncertain. The V and J ends lost 3 bases and 0 bases respectively, with 12 bases between them. The CDR3 sequence is 15 residues long. Germline CDR1 reads SGHNT; CDR2 reads YYREEE (reference sequence).

This chain joins TRBV5-1 and TRBJ1-1; 9 bases are shared with TRBD1. The CDR3 has 15 residues. Germline trimming cut 4 bases from V and 3 bases from J; bases unmatched to any gene: 7. The germline CDR1 and CDR2 sequences are SGHRS and YFSETQ. The CDR3 bases are TGCGCCAGCAGCGTGACAGGGGGTTCGGACACTGAAGCTTTCTTT. Translated: CASSVTGGSDTEAFF.

This clone was seen a handful of times. The rearrangement links TRBV3-1 (or the pseudogene TRBV3-2) to TRBJ2-6; D is perhaps TRBD2 (5 bases). The V gene's germline CDR1 is LGHDT and CDR2 YNNKEL (reference sequence). This CDR3 is built from 17 residues. Trimming stripped 3 bases from V and 2 bases from J, with 14 bases between. The CDR3 spells CASSHDGGGPGANVLTF. For the CDR3, the DNA is TGTGCCAGCAGCCATGACGGTGGCGGGCCTGGGGCCAACGTCCTGACTTTC.

DNA for the CDR3: TGTGCCAGTAGTTGGAGTCGGGGTGGCTACACCTTC. Translation: CASSWSRGGYTF. V is TRBV19 and J is TRBJ1-2; D gene unclear. V lost 5 bases and J 7 bases, leaving 11 bases between the germline ends. The CDR3 consists of 12 residues. Germline assignment: CDR1 LNHDA and CDR2 SQIVND (reference sequence).

The chain links TRBV5-1 to TRBJ1-6; possible D gene TRBD1, 5 bases. The CDR3 runs 14 residues. Germline V gene sequence: CDR1 SGHRS, CDR2 YFSETQ. The ends were cut back, 0 bases at V and 7 bases at J, with 8 bases in the middle. CDR3 sequence (DNA): TGCGCCAGCAGCTTGGGACAGTCGAATTCACCCCTCCACTTT. Encoded protein: CASSLGQSNSPLHF.

This clone was recorded once. This chain connects TRBV11-3 to TRBJ2-5; D call uncertain. Germline V gene sequence: CDR1 SGHNT, CDR2 YENEEA. V gave up 5 bases and J gave up 5 bases, with 21 bases separating them. This CDR3 contains 16 residues. Here the CDR3 reads CASSPRPSSTLETQYF. The CDR3 DNA reads as TGTGCCAGCAGCCCCCGGCCTAGTTCGACGCTGGAGACCCAGTACTTC.

V and J are TRBV6-5 and TRBJ1-1; D is perhaps TRBD1 (6 bases). The CDR3 loop spans 15 amino acids. Germline V gene lookup returns CDR1 MNHEY and CDR2 SVGAGI. V was pared by 0 bases and J by 5 bases, with 13 bases between. This chain's CDR3 is CASSYSKQGRTEAFF. As DNA, the CDR3 is TGTGCCAGCAGTTACTCGAAACAGGGACGAACTGAAGCTTTCTTT.

The rearrangement links TRBV5-5 to TRBJ2-7; D unclear. This CDR3 region has 13 residues. V was clipped by 0 bases and J by 4 bases, with 8 bases between them. Germline CDR1 SGHKS, CDR2 YYEKEE (reference sequence). CDR3 DNA: TGTGCCAGCAGCTTGGCCGTCGGGTACGAGCAGTACGTC. It is translated as CASSLAVGYEQYV.

V usage is TRBV18 and J usage is TRBJ1-1, with unresolved D. Germline V lookup: CDR1 KGHSH, CDR2 LQKENI. This CDR3 has 14 residues. The ends were cut back, 6 bases at V and 4 bases at J, with 15 bases in the middle. The DNA of the CDR3 is TGTGCCAGCTCGCCGGAGGGCGCTGCCACTGAAGCTTTCTTT. Residues: CASSPEGAATEAFF.

The chain recombines TRBV6-5 with TRBJ1-5, with D perhaps TRBD1 (5 bases). V was trimmed by 9 bases and J by 3 bases, leaving 12 bases between them. There are 13 residues in the CDR3. Germline-derived CDR1 and CDR2 are MNHEY and SVGAGI. The CDR3 reads CASSQEFNQPQHF. CDR3 sequence (DNA): TGTGCCAGTTCACAGGAGTTCAATCAGCCCCAGCATTTT.

The chain employs TRBV24-1 and TRBJ2-2; 9 bases agree with TRBD1. The V gene end was trimmed by 4 bases and the J gene end by 1 base; junction bases not matched to a gene: 3. The germline V gene encodes CDR1 KGHDR and CDR2 SFDVKD. The CDR3 contains 16 residues. The CDR3, as DNA: TGTGCCACCAGTGACTCGGGACAGGGGAACACCGGGGAGCTGTTTTTT. This gives the protein CATSDSGQGNTGELFF.

This chain links TRBV9 with TRBJ2-1; TRBD2 agrees at 8 bases. The CDR3 loop spans 17 amino acids. CDR1 SGDLS and CDR2 YYNGEE come from the germline V gene. J was trimmed by 8 bases and V by 0 bases; bases with no gene match: 13. The CDR3: CASSVEKGTRGFDEQFF. CDR3 bases: TGTGCCAGCAGCGTAGAAAAAGGGACTAGGGGTTTCGATGAGCAGTTCTTC.

The J gene is TRBJ1-2, the V gene TRBV28; D remains ambiguous. Trimming took 4 bases from V and 8 from J, leaving 20 bases between them. Germline loops: CDR1 MDHEN, CDR2 SYDVKM. The CDR3 loop spans 15 amino acids. The DNA of the CDR3 is TGTGCCAGCAGTTATCCCAGCGCCGCCCCGGGGGGCTACACCTTC. Its protein product is CASSYPSAAPGGYTF.

This chain connects TRBV10-1 to TRBJ1-1; 8 bases fit TRBD1. This CDR3 region has 15 residues. V lost 5 bases, J lost 1 base, and 6 bases stayed unmatched. Germline CDR1 reads WNHNN; CDR2 reads SYGVQD (reference sequence). In DNA, the CDR3 is TGCGCCAGCAGTTCAATCGACAGGGGGAACACTGAAGCTTTCTTT. This codes for CASSSIDRGNTEAFF.

The chain uses TRBV6-5 and TRBJ2-2; perhaps TRBD2 as D (5 bases). Germline values: CDR1 MNHEY, CDR2 SVGAGI. The CDR3 has 14 amino acids. The V and J ends lost 7 bases and 0 bases respectively, with 9 bases between them. The CDR3: CASIPGSNTGELFF. CDR3 nucleotides: TGTGCCAGCATACCGGGGTCGAACACCGGGGAGCTGTTTTTT.

This clone appeared a single time. The genes are TRBV19 and TRBJ2-7, with D possibly being TRBD2 (6 bases). V was shortened by 5 bases and J by 4 bases, with 18 bases between the two germline ends. Germline loops: CDR1 LNHDA, CDR2 SQIVND (reference sequence). This CDR3 contains 15 residues. The CDR3 DNA reads TGTGCCAGTAGTCAGTCTCGAACCGGGGGTTACGAGCAGTACTTC. Amino acids: CASSQSRTGGYEQYF.

This clone appeared a single time. The rearrangement joins TRBV28 to TRBJ1-2; D uncertain. CDR1 and CDR2 (germline): MDHEN, SYDVKM. This CDR3 is built from 16 residues. The germline V and J ends were trimmed by 5 bases and 2 bases, with 18 bases remaining between them. Written as DNA, the CDR3 is TGTGCCAGCAGTGCACCGGGCGGGTTCGACAACTATGGCTACACCTTC. Translating it yields CASSAPGGFDNYGYTF.

This chain links TRBV4-1 with TRBJ2-5; D unclear. The germline gives CDR1 MGHRA, CDR2 YSYEKL. V lost 0 bases, J lost 7 bases, and 12 bases lay in between. CDR3 length: 14 amino acids. CDR3: CASSQDAPSATQYF. CDR3 bases: TGCGCCAGCAGCCAAGACGCCCCGAGTGCGACCCAGTACTTC.

V usage is TRBV9 and J usage is TRBJ1-2, with 11 bases fitting TRBD1. CDR3 length: 15 residues. Germline V gene data show CDR1 as SGDLS and CDR2 as YYNGEE. The V gene end was trimmed by 0 bases and the J gene end by 6 bases; junction bases not matched to a gene: 4. DNA of the CDR3: TGTGCCAGCAGCGTAGGTTTGGGACAGGGGGATGGCTACACCTTC. Its translation: CASSVGLGQGDGYTF.

The chain recombines TRBV18 with TRBJ2-1; D is uncertain. This CDR3 has 13 residues. The germline V and J ends were trimmed by 3 bases and 3 bases, with 6 bases remaining between them. Germline V CDR1 and CDR2: KGHSH, LQKENI. CDR3 protein: CASSPTRYNEQFF. Written as DNA, the CDR3 is TGTGCCAGCTCACCTACTCGCTACAATGAGCAGTTCTTC.

The rearrangement links TRBV3-1 (or the pseudogene TRBV3-2) to TRBJ2-1; D is ambiguous. Trimming cost V 0 bases and J 5 bases, with 11 bases left between them. CDR3 size: 15 residues. Germline CDR1 LGHDT, CDR2 YNNKEL (reference sequence). The DNA of the CDR3 is TGTGCCAGCAGCCAAGAAAGCGCCACTCACAATGAGCAGTTCTTC. The encoded protein is CASSQESATHNEQFF.

This rearrangement joins TRBV6-4 to TRBJ2-1; 7 bases map to TRBD2. J gave up 1 base and V 5 bases, and 5 bases lay outside the gene matches. Germline lookup yields CDR1 MRHNA and CDR2 SNTAGT. The CDR3 totals 15 residues. The CDR3 loop is CASSRGDPSYNEQFF. The CDR3 nucleotides read TGTGCCAGCAGTCGGGGGGATCCTTCCTACAATGAGCAGTTCTTC.

The rearrangement joins TRBV6-5 to TRBJ2-1; D perhaps matches TRBD1 (5 bases). The V and J ends lost 6 bases and 3 bases respectively, with 9 bases between them. Germline CDR1 reads MNHEY; CDR2 reads SVGAGI. The CDR3 has 13 residues. The DNA of the CDR3 is TGTGCCAGCAGGACAGACAGCTACAATGAGCAGTTCTTC. Translated, it gives CASRTDSYNEQFF.

V and J are TRBV5-5 and TRBJ1-5; perhaps TRBD1 as D (6 bases). CDR3 size: 15 residues. CDR1 and CDR2 (germline): SGHKS, YYEKEE (reference sequence). Trimming shortened V by 1 base and J by 6 bases, and 14 bases separated the two germline ends. The CDR3 region has the DNA TGTGCCAGCAGCTTGTTGGCGGGGGGCGGTCAGCCCCAGCATTTT. It codes for CASSLLAGGGQPQHF.

The V gene is TRBV6-6, the J gene TRBJ2-5; 8 nucleotides match TRBD2. Germline V gene data show CDR1 as MNHNY and CDR2 as SVGAGI (reference sequence). V lost 8 bases, J lost 4 bases, and 6 bases stayed unmatched. This CDR3 spans 13 amino acids. CDR3 nucleotides: TGTGCCAGCGGAGGGACTAGGGGAGAGACCCAGTACTTC. It codes for CASGGTRGETQYF.

The chain uses TRBV6-1 and TRBJ1-1, with D maybe TRBD1 (6 bases). V gave up 0 bases and J gave up 3 bases, with 8 bases separating them. The length of the CDR3 is 14 residues. Germline CDR1 is MNHNS and CDR2 is SASEGT. DNA for the CDR3: TGTGCCAGCAGTGAAGCACAGGGCTACACTGAAGCTTTCTTT. It codes for CASSEAQGYTEAFF.

The rearrangement links TRBV5-1 to TRBJ2-5; D is possibly TRBD2 (6 bases). Germline assignment: CDR1 SGHRS and CDR2 YFSETQ. The germline V and J ends were trimmed by 0 bases and 1 base, with 10 bases remaining between them. The CDR3 covers 15 residues. This chain's CDR3 is CASSLDTGGQETQYF. As DNA, the CDR3 is TGCGCCAGCAGCTTGGATACCGGGGGCCAAGAGACCCAGTACTTC.

The V gene is TRBV6-5, the J gene TRBJ1-4; D is unclear. The CDR3 has 15 amino acids. CDR1 is MNHEY and CDR2 is SVGAGI in the germline V gene. With 6 bases removed from V and 4 bases from J, the gap between germline ends came to 15 bases. CDR3 sequence (DNA): TGTGCCAGCAGGTTACAGTTAGTAATTAATGAAAAACTGTTTTTT. It encodes CASRLQLVINEKLFF.